These 4 T cell receptor beta chains were all obtained from the same sample, sequenced in a study of blood T cell repertoires in COVID-19. The assay was immunoSEQ multiplex PCR, and TCRdb's table has in-frame clones only and misses some. The sample lists 400,000 or so clones; over 75% were seen once. The sequencing input was PBMCs or T cells enriched from blood (not recorded which). The origin of the receptors is a middle-aged man in a cohort exposed to, infected with or recovered from COVID-19 (not recorded which).

This chain joins TRBV5-1 and TRBJ1-1; tentative D call: TRBD1 (6 bases). This CDR3 region has 14 residues. V was trimmed by 3 bases and J by 4 bases, leaving 13 bases between them. Germline V gene data show CDR1 as SGHRS and CDR2 as YFSETQ. The CDR3 region is CASSSQGVGTEAFF. The CDR3, as DNA: TGCGCCAGCAGCTCACAGGGAGTGGGCACTGAAGCTTTCTTT.

This chain uses TRBV7-8 with TRBJ2-7; 9 nucleotides agree with TRBD2. CDR3 length: 16 amino acids. In germline, CDR1 is SGHVS, CDR2 FQNEAQ. Unmatched junction bases numbered 6, after V lost 1 base and J lost 2 bases. CDR3 protein: CASSLGASGVPYEQYF. The CDR3 DNA follows: TGTGCCAGCAGCTTAGGTGCTAGCGGGGTCCCCTACGAGCAGTACTTC.

This chain uses TRBV5-4 with TRBJ2-5, with TRBD2 matching 11 bases. The ends lost 0 bases at V and 2 bases at J; junction bases unmatched: 0. Per the germline V gene, CDR1 is SGHNT and CDR2 is YYREEE (reference sequence). The CDR3 consists of 15 residues. The CDR3 loop reads CASSLGLAGQETQYF. As DNA, the CDR3 is TGTGCCAGCAGCTTGGGACTAGCGGGGCAAGAGACCCAGTACTTC.

This chain connects TRBV2 to TRBJ2-2; TRBD1 might be the D (5 bases). Per the germline V gene, CDR1 is SNHLY and CDR2 is FYNNEI. V was pared by 4 bases and J by 4 bases, with 13 bases between. The CDR3 has 15 amino acids. In nucleotides, the CDR3 is TGTGCCAGCAGTGTGCGGTCAGGGTTCACCGGGGAGCTGTTTTTT. Encoded protein: CASSVRSGFTGELFF.